These T cell receptor beta chains were read from a single sample in a study of shared clonotypes between healthy human individuals. Here immunoSEQ multiplex PCR was the method, and the copy in TCRdb shows in-frame clones only, minus some. The table has approximately 2.1 million clones, 85% to 95% seen once. Sequencing used naive CD4+ T cells from PBMCs. The receptors originated from a man between 18 and 35 years old in good health. Some clones in this sample may be carry-over from other donors' samples. CDR3s include the opening cysteine and the closing phenylalanine or tryptophan. Fields, in order: V gene, J gene, D gene, CDR3 DNA, CDR3 protein. The D gene is left open where the match is weak.

V: TRBV6-1
J: TRBJ1-1
D: TRBD1
DNA: TGTGCCAGCAGAGGGACAGTAAGCACTGAAGCTTTCTTT
CDR3: CASRGTVSTEAFF

V: TRBV5-1
J: TRBJ1-4
D: .
DNA: TGCGCCAGCAGCTTCTCGCCACCTAATGAAAAACTGTTTTTT
CDR3: CASSFSPPNEKLFF

V: TRBV7-9
J: TRBJ2-6
D: .
DNA: TGTGCCAGCAGGGATAGTGGGGCCAACGTCCTGACTTTC
CDR3: CASRDSGANVLTF

V: TRBV18
J: TRBJ2-1
D: TRBD2
DNA: TGTGCCAGCTCACCATCTAGCGGGAGGAACCCCTACAATGAGCAGTTCTTC
CDR3: CASSPSSGRNPYNEQFF

V: TRBV7-2
J: TRBJ2-1
D: .
DNA: TGTGCCAGCAGCTCCTCCCCGGGCAATGAGCAGTTCTTC
CDR3: CASSSSPGNEQFF

V: TRBV10-2
J: TRBJ2-1
D: TRBD2
DNA: TGCGCCAGCAATCCGGGACTAGCGCAATACAATGAGCAGTTCTTC
CDR3: CASNPGLAQYNEQFF

V: TRBV11-2
J: TRBJ2-1
D: TRBD2
DNA: TGTGCCAGCAGCTTCGAGGATGCGCGACTAGCGGGAGGTGAGCAGTTCTTC
CDR3: CASSFEDARLAGGEQFF

V: TRBV5-1
J: TRBJ2-3
D: .
DNA: TGCGCCAGCAGCTCATCGACTGCTCCCACAGATACGCAGTATTTT
CDR3: CASSSSTAPTDTQYF

V: TRBV19
J: TRBJ1-4
D: .
DNA: TGTGCCAGTAGCCTCAGGGTCGGGGAAAAACTGTTTTTT
CDR3: CASSLRVGEKLFF

V: TRBV25-1
J: TRBJ2-6
D: TRBD2
DNA: TGTGCCAGCAGTGAGACTAGCGGACGCTCTGGGGCCAACGTCCTGACTTTC
CDR3: CASSETSGRSGANVLTF

V: TRBV5-1
J: TRBJ2-1
D: TRBD2
DNA: TGCGCCAGCAGCTCGACTAGCGGGAGCGATGAGCAGTTCTTC
CDR3: CASSSTSGSDEQFF

V: TRBV11-2
J: TRBJ1-1
D: .
DNA: TGTGCCAGCAGCTCACGACCCACAGGCCAGAACACTGAAGCTTTCTTT
CDR3: CASSSRPTGQNTEAFF

V: TRBV21-1
J: TRBJ2-3
D: .
DNA: TGTGCCAGCAGCACCGGCGATGGGACTAGCGGGACAGATACGCAGTATTTT
CDR3: CASSTGDGTSGTDTQYF

V: TRBV18
J: TRBJ2-1
D: TRBD2
DNA: TGTGCCAGCTCACCCCGCGGGGGTTCCTACAATGAGCAGTTCTTC
CDR3: CASSPRGGSYNEQFF

V: TRBV4-3
J: TRBJ2-7
D: .
DNA: TGCGCCAGCAGCCAAGGTTTTGGGGCGGCTTCCTACGAGCAGTACTTC
CDR3: CASSQGFGAASYEQYF

V: TRBV28
J: TRBJ2-7
D: TRBD2
DNA: TGTGCCAGCAGCCCGACTAGCGGGAGGACTTACGAGCAGTACTTC
CDR3: CASSPTSGRTYEQYF

V: TRBV18
J: TRBJ1-4
D: .
DNA: TGTGCCAGCTCACCACGGAGGCAGGGAGACGAAAAACTGTTTTTT
CDR3: CASSPRRQGDEKLFF

V: TRBV29-1
J: TRBJ1-3
D: .
DNA: TGCAGCGTTGAATCAGGAAACACCATATATTTT
CDR3: CSVESGNTIYF

V: TRBV25-1
J: TRBJ1-1
D: .
DNA: TGTGCCAGCAGTGATTTGGAACCGCTGAACACTGAAGCTTTCTTT
CDR3: CASSDLEPLNTEAFF

V: TRBV14
J: TRBJ1-1
D: .
DNA: TGTGCCAGCAGCCAACGGATAAGAAGGGCTCTGAACACTGAAGCTTTCTTT
CDR3: CASSQRIRRALNTEAFF